This section outlines one TCR beta chain sequence together with its context. V lost 3 bases, J lost 3 bases, and 9 bases lay in between. CDR3 length: 13 amino acids. Germline CDR1 reads SQVTM; CDR2 reads ANQGSEA. This sample was taken from a study of blood T cell repertoires in COVID-19. At the level of the study: The United States, Italy and Spain were the sources of the acute and convalescent COVID-19 samples.

Libraries were prepared by immunoSEQ multiplex PCR; TCRdb keeps only in-frame clonotypes and omits some of them. The table records fewer than 50,000 clones, about 82% of them present only once. This clonotype was obtained from a human donor in a cohort sampled during active COVID-19. The source material was peripheral blood. This rearrangement joins TRBV29-1 to TRBJ2-1, with a tentative D call TRBD1 (5 bases). The CDR3 loop reads CSVDRQLYNEQFF. The CDR3 region has the DNA TGCAGCGTTGATAGACAGCTCTACAATGAGCAGTTCTTC.